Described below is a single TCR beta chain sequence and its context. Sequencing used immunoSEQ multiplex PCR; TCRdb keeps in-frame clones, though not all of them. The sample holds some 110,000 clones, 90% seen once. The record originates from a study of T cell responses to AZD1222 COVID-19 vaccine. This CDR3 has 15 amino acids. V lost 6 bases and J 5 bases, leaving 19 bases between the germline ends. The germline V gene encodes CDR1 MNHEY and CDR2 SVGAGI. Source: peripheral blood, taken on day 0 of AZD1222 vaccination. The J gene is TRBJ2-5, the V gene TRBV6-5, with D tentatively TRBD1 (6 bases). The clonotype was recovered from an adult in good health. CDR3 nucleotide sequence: TGTGCCAGCAGCCCAGGGGCCGCGGGTAGGGAGACCCAGTACTTC. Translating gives CASSPGAAGRETQYF.